This T cell receptor (beta chain) was observed in a study of T cell repertoires in cytomegalovirus infection. For the study at large: It was recently identified HLA-C-restricted and well-studied HLA-B-restricted CMV epitopes that the study used. Public TCR beta signatures provided an indication of both CMV infection and a matching HLA type.

Trimming took 5 bases from V and 4 from J; bases not matched to a gene: 4. This CDR3 has 13 amino acids. Germline V gives CDR1 DFQATT, CDR2 SNEGSKA (reference sequence). To note about this clonotype: Its antigen remains unknown.

Study conclusions and caveats: Frequencies of public TCR beta families were cumulated, and this identified carriers of CMV plus the relevant HLA.

TCRdb analysed the reads with MiXCR anew, one entry per CDR3 protein. The table shows about 570,000 distinct CDR3 sequences, with approximately 40% occurring only once. This chain connects TRBV20-1 to TRBJ1-3, with TRBD1 matching 8 bases. Sequenced material: cultured PBMCs, taken from culture after CMV antigen stimulation. The receptor was derived from a human donor in good health (CMV status not recorded). Some clones in this sample may be carry-over from other donors' samples. As DNA, the CDR3 is TGCAGTGCTCATTGGGACAGGGGAAACACCATATATTTT. Its translation: CSAHWDRGNTIYF.